A single sample gave rise to the 18 T cell receptor beta chains below, sequenced in a study of PD-L1 blockade in urothelial cancer (dated by TCRdb to about 2017). The time point label, as the study defines it: pretreatment peripheral blood. Library preparation employed the immunoSEQ multiplex PCR assay. The clones in this table, taken by TCRdb from immuneACCESS, are in-frame only. Not every clone is retained; where verified, under half of the shortfall comes from an unresolved V gene, and the cause of the rest is unknown. The sample records some 53,000 clones, around 75% of which are singletons. The ten largest clonotypes hold approximately 3.7% of the sample. Sample: PBMCs, taken around atezolizumab (anti-PD-L1) treatment. These receptor sequences come from a man between 65 and 79 years old with urothelial cancer.

This clone has only one observation. J is TRBJ1-1 and V is TRBV11-2, with D perhaps matching TRBD1 (6 bases). This CDR3 region has 15 residues. The V end was cut by 8 bases, the J end by 9 bases, with 25 bases between. Germline CDR1 and CDR2: SGHAT and FQNNGV. CDR3 DNA: TGTGCCAGCTACCCGACGGGACACACTCCCTTTAAAGCTTTCTTT. This codes for CASYPTGHTPFKAFF.

The chain links TRBV6-5 to TRBJ1-1; D possibly corresponds to TRBD1 (5 bases). The germline CDR1 and CDR2 sequences are MNHEY and SVGAGI. The CDR3 consists of 14 residues. Trimming left V 8 bases short and J 1 base short, with 14 bases between. CDR3: CASRQFGQNTEAFF. The DNA for the CDR3 is TGTGCCAGCCGCCAATTCGGACAGAACACTGAAGCTTTCTTT.

This chain joins TRBV7-8 and TRBJ2-7; D is perhaps TRBD1 (6 bases). Looked up from germline, CDR1 is SGHVS and CDR2 is FQNEAQ. Deletions cut 5 bases from V and 2 bases from J, with 13 bases between. There are 14 residues in the CDR3. CDR3 protein: CASSQGDITYEQYF. DNA for the CDR3: TGTGCCAGCAGCCAAGGGGACATAACCTACGAGCAGTACTTC.

V gene TRBV25-1 combines with J gene TRBJ1-1, with no clear D. The CDR3 has 14 residues. V was clipped by 2 bases and J by 2 bases, with 9 bases between them. Germline-derived CDR1 and CDR2 are MGHDK and SYGVNS. This CDR3 reads CASSEGRGNTEAFF. In DNA, the CDR3 is TGTGCCAGCAGTGAAGGGAGAGGCAACACTGAAGCTTTCTTT.

This clone has just one count. The rearrangement links TRBV28 to TRBJ1-2; D is possibly TRBD1 (5 bases). The V gene's germline CDR1 is MDHEN and CDR2 SYDVKM. The CDR3 consists of 13 residues. The V gene lost 8 bases and the J gene lost 0 bases, with 10 bases spanning the gap. The CDR3 DNA sequence: TGTGCCAGCGGGTCGGGGGCTAACTATGGCTACACCTTC. Its protein product is CASGSGANYGYTF.

The rearrangement uses TRBV25-1 and TRBJ2-5, with a tentative D call TRBD2 (5 bases). Germline CDR1 reads MGHDK; CDR2 reads SYGVNS. The V and J ends lost 5 bases and 5 bases respectively, with 15 bases between them. CDR3 length equals 14 residues. CDR3 region: CASSHVGSPETQYF. The CDR3 DNA is TGTGCCAGCAGTCACGTGGGGAGTCCGGAGACCCAGTACTTC.

The V gene is TRBV18, the J gene TRBJ1-1; 9 positions match TRBD1. V gave up 1 base and J gave up 0 bases; unmatched junction bases: 9. The CDR3 is 18 residues long. CDR1 KGHSH and CDR2 LQKENI come from the germline V gene. CDR3 sequence: CASSPLPGQGKVNTEAFF. The CDR3 region has the DNA TGTGCCAGCTCACCACTCCCGGGACAGGGCAAGGTGAACACTGAAGCTTTCTTT.

The rearrangement joins TRBV19 to TRBJ1-2; 11 bases match TRBD1. The CDR3 is 13 amino acids. V lost 5 bases and J lost 8; bases outside the gene matches: 4. Germline V gene lookup returns CDR1 LNHDA and CDR2 SQIVND (reference sequence). The CDR3 DNA reads TGTGCCAGTAGTTCGGACAGGGGGCAAGGCTACACCTTC. Translation gives CASSSDRGQGYTF.

The gene calls are TRBV5-1 and TRBJ1-1; 8 nucleotides line up with TRBD1. The CDR3 is 14 amino acids. The V and J ends lost 0 bases and 3 bases, in that order; junction bases with no gene match: 1. CDR1 is SGHRS and CDR2 is YFSETQ in the germline V gene. The CDR3 DNA is TGCGCCAGCAGCTTGGAACAGGGGGACACTGAAGCTTTCTTT. This codes for CASSLEQGDTEAFF.

The CDR3 loop is CASSLRLTLTDTQYF. Written as DNA, the CDR3 is TGTGCCAGCAGCTTACGACTAACACTCACAGATACGCAGTATTTT. This chain links TRBV13 with TRBJ2-3, with D perhaps matching TRBD2 (5 bases). V was trimmed by 2 bases and J by 2 bases, leaving 11 bases between them. This CDR3 comprises 15 residues. Looked up from germline, CDR1 is PRHDT and CDR2 is FYEKMQ (reference sequence).

The CDR3 DNA is TGTGCCATCAGCACAGGATCTCTTACCTATGAGCAGTTCTTC. Protein: CAISTGSLTYEQFF. The chain joins TRBV10-3 to TRBJ2-1; a weak D match, TRBD1 (5 bases). Germline lookup yields CDR1 ENHRY and CDR2 SYGVKD. The CDR3 totals 14 residues. Trimming removed 6 bases at V and 8 bases at J, with 17 bases between.

The rearrangement joins TRBV9 to TRBJ2-1, with D perhaps TRBD1 (7 bases). Germline V CDR1 and CDR2: SGDLS, YYNGEE. This CDR3 region has 14 residues. V lost 6 bases to trimming and J lost 7 bases, with 17 bases between them. The DNA for the CDR3 is TGTGCCAGCAATTTCAGGGGGGCAGGGAATGAGCAGTTCTTC. This gives the protein CASNFRGAGNEQFF.

The sample holds a few counts of this clone. V is TRBV7-9 and J is TRBJ2-5; 11 bases are a match to TRBD2. Germline V CDR1 and CDR2: SEHNR, FQNEAQ (reference sequence). With V trimmed by 3 bases and J by 2 bases, 2 bases remained unmatched. There are 15 residues in the CDR3. CDR3: CASSFIAGGQETQYF. The CDR3 bases are TGTGCCAGCAGCTTTATAGCGGGGGGGCAAGAGACCCAGTACTTC.

The V gene is TRBV4-2, the J gene TRBJ2-1; 8 nucleotides match TRBD1. Trimming removed 3 bases from V and 2 bases from J; junction bases left unmatched: 12. From germline, CDR1 is LGHNA and CDR2 YNFKEQ. The CDR3 has 18 residues. CDR3: CASSHHQLTGQAYNEQFF. CDR3 DNA sequence: TGTGCCAGCAGCCACCATCAACTCACGGGACAGGCCTACAATGAGCAGTTCTTC.

This clone occurred a few times. The rearrangement uses TRBV9 and TRBJ2-5, with D maybe TRBD2 (5 bases). Trimming removed 6 bases at V and 5 bases at J, with 14 bases between. Germline CDR1 SGDLS, CDR2 YYNGEE. This CDR3 contains 13 residues. The CDR3 DNA is TGTGCCAGCAATGGGATACCGGGGGAGACCCAGTACTTC. Its translation is CASNGIPGETQYF. Filled out from reference TRBV9 and TRBJ2-5, the complete variable domain reads DSGVTQTPKHLITATGQRVTLRCSPRSGDLSVYWYQQSLDQGLQFLIQYYNGEERAKGNILERFSAQQFPDLHSELNLSSLELGDSALYFCASNGIPGETQYFGPGTRLLVL.

This clone was detected once. V and J are TRBV5-1 and TRBJ2-3; D may be TRBD2 (5 bases). V lost 2 bases, J lost 1 base, and 17 bases lay in between. Germline lookup yields CDR1 SGHRS and CDR2 YFSETQ. The length of the CDR3 is 17 residues. The CDR3 DNA is TGCGCCAGCAGCTTTCAGTGGCCCCAGAGGGGCACAGATACGCAGTATTTT. As protein: CASSFQWPQRGTDTQYF.

The sample holds a few counts of this clone. V and J are TRBV7-3 and TRBJ1-1, with 7 bases identical to TRBD1. The germline gives CDR1 SGHTA, CDR2 FQGTGA. V lost 1 base, J lost 1 base, and 6 bases stayed unmatched. CDR3 length: 16 residues. CDR3 residues: CASSLMRTGANTEAFF. CDR3 DNA: TGTGCCAGCAGCTTAATGAGGACAGGAGCGAACACTGAAGCTTTCTTT.

This clone has a single count. The V and J genes are TRBV2 and TRBJ2-6; the D gene is possibly TRBD2 (5 bases). The length of the CDR3 is 19 residues. CDR1 and CDR2 from the germline V gene are SNHLY and FYNNEI. Trimming removed 4 bases at V and 2 bases at J, with 21 bases between. CDR3 in amino acids: CASSAKEAGGATGANVLTF. The CDR3 DNA follows: TGTGCCAGCAGTGCTAAGGAGGCAGGAGGAGCCACTGGGGCCAACGTCCTGACTTTC.